This TCR beta chain is drawn from a study of shared clonotypes between healthy human individuals. Study-level findings and limits: Represented diversity (both genetic and exposure-history) was limited by the small number of donors.

CD45RO negativity and positive selection for CCR7 defined naive CD8 cells, a population that excluded terminally differentiated effector memory CD45RA+ cells. The protocol was immunoSEQ multiplex PCR, while the TCRdb copy is restricted to in-frame clones and leaves out a portion. The sample has about 1,800,000 clones; approximately 94% are singletons. Note on this clone: Its target is not known.

Germline V CDR1 and CDR2: SGHRS, YFSETQ. Deletions cut 4 bases from V and 5 bases from J, with 18 bases between. CDR3 length equals 15 residues. Sequenced: naive CD8+ T cells sorted from blood. This TCR was recovered from a man aged 18 to 35 in good health. The J gene is TRBJ2-5, the V gene TRBV5-1; the D call may be TRBD1 or TRBD2 (5 bases each). The CDR3 region has the DNA TGCGCCAGCAGCCCGGAGACAGCCCAGCGGGAGACCCAGTACTTC. Translating gives CASSPETAQRETQYF. Variable domain in full (rest from reference TRBV5-1 and TRBJ2-5): KAGVTQTPRYLIKTRGQQVTLSCSPISGHRSVSWYQQTPGQGLQFLFEYFSETQRNKGNFPGRFSGRQFSNSRSEMNVSTLELGDSALYLCASSPETAQRETQYFGPGTRLLVL.